This is a list of T cell receptor beta chains from one sample in a study of blood T cell repertoires in COVID-19. The table came from immunoSEQ multiplex PCR; TCRdb's copy has only in-frame clones and leaves some out. This table has roughly 190,000 clones, approximately 87% appearing once. Material for sequencing was peripheral blood. The source of these receptors is a man aged 18 to 29 with active or convalescent COVID-19. CDR3s include the opening cysteine and the closing phenylalanine or tryptophan. A D gene is named only where the DNA matches it firmly. The size entry is marked missing in some rows and otherwise reads once, few, many or a size class.

CDR3nt: TGTGCCAGCAGCGTAGGGGACAGGGGGCTTGGCTACACCTTC; CDR3aa: CASSVGDRGLGYTF; d_gene: TRBD1; j_gene: TRBJ1-2; abundance: .; len: 14; v_gene: TRBV9
CDR3nt: TGTGCCAGCAGCCCCAGTGGAGCGGAGCGGTACAATGAGCAGTTCTTC; CDR3aa: CASSPSGAERYNEQFF; d_gene: .; j_gene: TRBJ2-1; abundance: few; len: 16; v_gene: TRBV11-3
CDR3nt: TGTGCCACCGAGGTGGACAGGGGGTCTGGTCAGCCCCAGCATTTT; CDR3aa: CATEVDRGSGQPQHF; d_gene: TRBD1; j_gene: TRBJ1-5; abundance: .; len: 15; v_gene: TRBV6-5
CDR3nt: TGCAGCGTTATGCGGGGCTCCTACAATGAGCAGTTCTTC; CDR3aa: CSVMRGSYNEQFF; d_gene: .; j_gene: TRBJ2-1; abundance: .; len: 13; v_gene: TRBV29-1
CDR3nt: TGTGCCAGCAGTTCCCTATCCAAAGACAGAAATGAAAAACTGTTTTTT; CDR3aa: CASSSLSKDRNEKLFF; d_gene: .; j_gene: TRBJ1-4; abundance: .; len: 16; v_gene: TRBV27
CDR3nt: TGTGCCAGCAGCTTAGGCGGGGTTCAAGAGACCCAGTACTTC; CDR3aa: CASSLGGVQETQYF; d_gene: .; j_gene: TRBJ2-5; abundance: once; len: 14; v_gene: TRBV5-4
CDR3nt: TGTGCCGTTGGGGGGGGTAAATTCTACGAGCAGTACTTC; CDR3aa: CAVGGGKFYEQYF; d_gene: TRBD2; j_gene: TRBJ2-7; abundance: .; len: 13; v_gene: TRBV30
CDR3nt: TGTGCTAGCAGCTTAGCCCCCACCTGGACAGTTCACTATGGCTACACCTTC; CDR3aa: CASSLAPTWTVHYGYTF; d_gene: .; j_gene: TRBJ1-2; abundance: .; len: 17; v_gene: TRBV7-7
CDR3nt: TGTGCCAGCAGTCCCTACCCAACAGGGGGCAGCACCGGGGAGCTGTTTTTT; CDR3aa: CASSPYPTGGSTGELFF; d_gene: TRBD1; j_gene: TRBJ2-2; abundance: .; len: 17; v_gene: TRBV28
CDR3nt: TGTGCCAGCAGCTCACACAGCTACGAGCAGTACTTC; CDR3aa: CASSSHSYEQYF; d_gene: .; j_gene: TRBJ2-7; abundance: .; len: 12; v_gene: TRBV7-8
CDR3nt: TGCGCCGCCCTCAGGGGGGAGTGGGACAATGAGCAGTTCTTC; CDR3aa: CAALRGEWDNEQFF; d_gene: .; j_gene: TRBJ2-1; abundance: .; len: 14; v_gene: TRBV10-2
CDR3nt: TGTGCCAGCAGCTTAGAGTCTAGCTCCTACGAGCAGTACTTC; CDR3aa: CASSLESSSYEQYF; d_gene: .; j_gene: TRBJ2-7; abundance: .; len: 14; v_gene: TRBV7-8
CDR3nt: TGTGCCTGGAGTCCCCGTTTACGGGATGAGCAGTTCTTC; CDR3aa: CAWSPRLRDEQFF; d_gene: .; j_gene: TRBJ2-1; abundance: .; len: 13; v_gene: TRBV30
CDR3nt: TGTGCCAGCACCCTCCGGGGGATGGATTCACCCCTCCACTTT; CDR3aa: CASTLRGMDSPLHF; d_gene: .; j_gene: TRBJ1-6; abundance: .; len: 14; v_gene: TRBV28
CDR3nt: TGTGCCAGCAGCCTGGGGACTAGCGGGGGCACAGATACGCAGTATTTT; CDR3aa: CASSLGTSGGTDTQYF; d_gene: TRBD2; j_gene: TRBJ2-3; abundance: .; len: 16; v_gene: TRBV7-7
CDR3nt: TGTGCCAGCAGCCAACAAGCGAGGATTAGCACAGATACGCAGTATTTT; CDR3aa: CASSQQARISTDTQYF; d_gene: .; j_gene: TRBJ2-3; abundance: .; len: 16; v_gene: TRBV3-1/TRBV3-2
CDR3nt: TGTGCCAGTAGTATTTCTGACAGCGGGTCTGGCAATCAGCCCCAGCATTTT; CDR3aa: CASSISDSGSGNQPQHF; d_gene: .; j_gene: TRBJ1-5; abundance: few; len: 17; v_gene: TRBV19
CDR3nt: TGCGCCAGCAGCTTGGGGACTAGCGGGGCTAATGAGCAGTTCTTC; CDR3aa: CASSLGTSGANEQFF; d_gene: TRBD2; j_gene: TRBJ2-1; abundance: .; len: 15; v_gene: TRBV5-1
CDR3nt: TGTGCCATCGGGGTCGGGGGTAGATCACCCCTCCACTTT; CDR3aa: CAIGVGGRSPLHF; d_gene: .; j_gene: TRBJ1-6; abundance: .; len: 13; v_gene: TRBV10-3
CDR3nt: TGTGCCAGCAGCCCCTTTTTAGCGGAACAAGACAATGAGCAGTTCTTC; CDR3aa: CASSPFLAEQDNEQFF; d_gene: .; j_gene: TRBJ2-1; abundance: .; len: 16; v_gene: TRBV14
CDR3nt: TGTGCCAGTAGTGGGGCAGACCTGCTTTCCGGGGAGCTGTTTTTT; CDR3aa: CASSGADLLSGELFF; d_gene: .; j_gene: TRBJ2-2; abundance: .; len: 15; v_gene: TRBV19
CDR3nt: TGTGCCAGCAGTGAATCGGGGGGCGTAGGTGAAAAACTGTTTTTT; CDR3aa: CASSESGGVGEKLFF; d_gene: .; j_gene: TRBJ1-4; abundance: once; len: 15; v_gene: TRBV2
CDR3nt: TGTGCCACCAGTGTCCGAGCGGCGGCCTACAATGAGCAGTTCTTC; CDR3aa: CATSVRAAAYNEQFF; d_gene: .; j_gene: TRBJ2-1; abundance: .; len: 15; v_gene: TRBV24-1
CDR3nt: TGTGCCAGCAGTCCTACTAACACCGGGGAGCTGTTTTTT; CDR3aa: CASSPTNTGELFF; d_gene: .; j_gene: TRBJ2-2; abundance: .; len: 13; v_gene: TRBV13
CDR3nt: TGTGCCAGCAGCTCCCCGGGACAGTATAATTCACCCCTCCACTTT; CDR3aa: CASSSPGQYNSPLHF; d_gene: TRBD1; j_gene: TRBJ1-6; abundance: .; len: 15; v_gene: TRBV7-2
CDR3nt: TGTGCCAGCAGTAGCGTAGAGACCCAGTACTTC; CDR3aa: CASSSVETQYF; d_gene: .; j_gene: TRBJ2-5; abundance: .; len: 11; v_gene: TRBV12-3/TRBV12-4
CDR3nt: TGTGCCAGCAGCGAACCACCAGGGGTCGACACTGAAGCTTTCTTT; CDR3aa: CASSEPPGVDTEAFF; d_gene: .; j_gene: TRBJ1-1; abundance: once; len: 15; v_gene: TRBV21-1
CDR3nt: TGTGCCAGCAGTTACCCCGAGAGGAACACCATATATTTT; CDR3aa: CASSYPERNTIYF; d_gene: .; j_gene: TRBJ1-3; abundance: once; len: 13; v_gene: TRBV6-5
CDR3nt: TGTGCCAGCAGTTACTCCCCACCCTATGGCTACACCTTC; CDR3aa: CASSYSPPYGYTF; d_gene: .; j_gene: TRBJ1-2; abundance: once; len: 13; v_gene: TRBV7-9
CDR3nt: TGTGCCAGCTGCAGGGGGTCTAACTATGGCTACACCTTC; CDR3aa: CASCRGSNYGYTF; d_gene: TRBD1; j_gene: TRBJ1-2; abundance: .; len: 13; v_gene: TRBV13
CDR3nt: TGTGCCAGCAGAAAGGGGCTGGATTCACCCCTCCACTTT; CDR3aa: CASRKGLDSPLHF; d_gene: .; j_gene: TRBJ1-6; abundance: .; len: 13; v_gene: TRBV12-3/TRBV12-4
CDR3nt: TGTGCCAGCAGCTTCAACTACGAGCAGTACTTC; CDR3aa: CASSFNYEQYF; d_gene: .; j_gene: TRBJ2-7; abundance: .; len: 11; v_gene: TRBV5-6
CDR3nt: TGTGCCAGCAGTTACAGGACAGGGAGAAACACCGGGGAGCTGTTTTTT; CDR3aa: CASSYRTGRNTGELFF; d_gene: TRBD1; j_gene: TRBJ2-2; abundance: .; len: 16; v_gene: TRBV2
CDR3nt: TGTGCCAGCAGCCAAAAAAGACAAAGCACAGATACGCAGTATTTT; CDR3aa: CASSQKRQSTDTQYF; d_gene: .; j_gene: TRBJ2-3; abundance: .; len: 15; v_gene: TRBV11-3
CDR3nt: TGTGCCAGCAGCTTAATTCTCTACGAGCAGTACTTC; CDR3aa: CASSLILYEQYF; d_gene: .; j_gene: TRBJ2-7; abundance: .; len: 12; v_gene: TRBV7-8
CDR3nt: TGTGCCAGCTCTAGAAGGGGCCTTAGTAGCAATCAGCCCCAGCATTTT; CDR3aa: CASSRRGLSSNQPQHF; d_gene: .; j_gene: TRBJ1-5; abundance: .; len: 16; v_gene: TRBV28
CDR3nt: TGTGCCAGCAGCCAAGAAGCAGGGGGTTACGATACGCAGTATTTT; CDR3aa: CASSQEAGGYDTQYF; d_gene: TRBD1; j_gene: TRBJ2-3; abundance: .; len: 15; v_gene: TRBV4-2
CDR3nt: TGTGCCATCAGTGAGCCGACGACAGGGCACTACGAGCAGTACTTC; CDR3aa: CAISEPTTGHYEQYF; d_gene: TRBD1; j_gene: TRBJ2-7; abundance: .; len: 15; v_gene: TRBV10-3
CDR3nt: TGTGCCAGCAGCTTGGGGGGGAGCTCTGGAAACACCATATATTTT; CDR3aa: CASSLGGSSGNTIYF; d_gene: .; j_gene: TRBJ1-3; abundance: .; len: 15; v_gene: TRBV7-2
CDR3nt: TGTGCCAGCTCATCGAACGGGATTTCTAACTATGGCTACACCTTC; CDR3aa: CASSSNGISNYGYTF; d_gene: .; j_gene: TRBJ1-2; abundance: .; len: 15; v_gene: TRBV18
CDR3nt: TGTGCCAGCAGCTCACCGAGAGAACGAGATACGCAGTATTTT; CDR3aa: CASSSPRERDTQYF; d_gene: .; j_gene: TRBJ2-3; abundance: .; len: 14; v_gene: TRBV11-3